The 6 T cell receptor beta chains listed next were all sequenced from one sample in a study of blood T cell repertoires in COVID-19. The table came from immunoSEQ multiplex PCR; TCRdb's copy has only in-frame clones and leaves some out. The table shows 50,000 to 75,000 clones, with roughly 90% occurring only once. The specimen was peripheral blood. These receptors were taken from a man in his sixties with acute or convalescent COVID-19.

The CDR3 loop reads CASSLGRAQPQHF. CDR3 bases: TGCGCCAGCAGCTTGGGCAGGGCGCAGCCCCAGCATTTT. V usage is TRBV5-1 and J usage is TRBJ1-5; a possible D gene is TRBD1 (5 bases). Trimming removed 0 bases at V and 7 bases at J, with 8 bases between. The CDR3 is 13 amino acids. Germline loops: CDR1 SGHRS, CDR2 YFSETQ.

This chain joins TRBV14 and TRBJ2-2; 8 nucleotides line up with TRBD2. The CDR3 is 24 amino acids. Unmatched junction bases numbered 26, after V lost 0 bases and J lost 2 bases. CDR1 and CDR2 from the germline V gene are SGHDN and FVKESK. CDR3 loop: CASSQDSSGAVGVRGSVNTGELFF. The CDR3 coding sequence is TGTGCCAGCAGCCAAGATAGTAGCGGGGCCGTTGGGGTCAGGGGCAGCGTAAACACCGGGGAGCTGTTTTTT.

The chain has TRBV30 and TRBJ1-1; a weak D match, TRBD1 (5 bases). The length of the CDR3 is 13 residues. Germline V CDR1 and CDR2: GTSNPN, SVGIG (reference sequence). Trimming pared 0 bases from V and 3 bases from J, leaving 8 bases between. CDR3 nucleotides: TGTGCCTGGAGTGTGAAGGGGTACACTGAAGCTTTCTTT. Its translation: CAWSVKGYTEAFF.

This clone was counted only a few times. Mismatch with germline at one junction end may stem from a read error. CDR3 nucleotides: TGTGCCAGCAGCTTAGGGAAGACAGGGGCCTTGCGTTTC. This sequence encodes CASSLGKTGALRF. J is TRBJ2-7 and V is TRBV11-2; 8 positions match TRBD1. This CDR3 is 13 amino acids long. Germline CDR1 is SGHAT and CDR2 is FQNNGV.

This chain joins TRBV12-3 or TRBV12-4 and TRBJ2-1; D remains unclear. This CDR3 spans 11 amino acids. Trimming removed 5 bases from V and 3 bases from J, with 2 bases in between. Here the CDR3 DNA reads TGTGCCAGCAGTCGCTACAATGAGCAGTTCTTC. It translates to CASSRYNEQFF.

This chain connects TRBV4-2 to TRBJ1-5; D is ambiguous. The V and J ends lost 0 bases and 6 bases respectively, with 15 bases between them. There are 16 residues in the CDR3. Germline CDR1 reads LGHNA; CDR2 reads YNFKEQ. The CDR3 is CASSQDSGVGSQPQHF. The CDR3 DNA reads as TGTGCCAGCAGCCAAGATTCTGGTGTGGGCAGTCAGCCCCAGCATTTT.